Shown below are 13 T cell receptor beta chains from a single sample sequenced in a study of blood T cell repertoires in COVID-19. Measured with immunoSEQ multiplex PCR; TCRdb has only the in-frame clones, and not every one. The sample holds around 310,000 clones, 90% seen once. The material sequenced was peripheral blood. The receptors stem from a woman in her thirties or forties with COVID-19, enrolled during active disease.

V gene TRBV10-3 combines with J gene TRBJ2-5; maybe TRBD2 (7 bases). There are 13 residues in the CDR3. Germline CDR1 reads ENHRY; CDR2 reads SYGVKD. V was clipped by 10 bases and J by 3 bases, with 15 bases between them. The chain's CDR3 is CASKEGGKETQYF. CDR3 in DNA: TGTGCCAGTAAGGAGGGGGGGAAAGAGACCCAGTACTTC.

The chain is built from TRBV30 and TRBJ1-1, with D unclear. Germline CDR1 is GTSNPN and CDR2 is SVGIG (reference sequence). V lost 4 bases and J 1 base, leaving 10 bases between the germline ends. The CDR3 spans 13 residues. Here the CDR3 DNA reads TGTGCCTGGAAGCAACAGTCGAACACTGAAGCTTTCTTT. Protein: CAWKQQSNTEAFF.

The chain links TRBV5-1 to TRBJ2-2; TRBD1 aligns across 9 bases. Germline CDR1 and CDR2: SGHRS and YFSETQ. V trimming: 2 bases; J trimming: 4 bases; junction bases outside the gene matches: 6. This CDR3 is 16 amino acids long. As DNA, the CDR3 is TGCGCCAGCAGCTTCCTACAGGGGGCATCCACCGGGGAGCTGTTTTTT. Translated: CASSFLQGASTGELFF.

This chain connects TRBV4-1 to TRBJ2-7; D gene ambiguous. This CDR3 comprises 15 residues. Germline V gene data show CDR1 as MGHRA and CDR2 as YSYEKL. V was cut by 4 bases and J by 0 bases, with 13 bases left in between. Here the CDR3 DNA reads TGCGCCAGCAGCCTAAATATAGCCATCTCCTACGAGCAGTACTTC. This codes for CASSLNIAISYEQYF.

V usage is TRBV7-2 and J usage is TRBJ2-5; a possible D gene is TRBD2 (5 bases). There are 14 residues in the CDR3. The V and J ends lost 6 bases and 3 bases respectively, with 14 bases between them. Germline CDR1 and CDR2: SGHTA and FQGNSA. In DNA, the CDR3 is TGTGCCAGCAGTCGGACTCGCCAGGAAGAGACCCAGTACTTC. This translates into CASSRTRQEETQYF.

The V call is TRBV29-1, the J call TRBJ2-6; D not resolved. There are 13 residues in the CDR3. CDR1 and CDR2 (germline): SQVTM, ANQGSEA. V lost 7 bases and J lost 0, with 7 bases in between. The CDR3 spells CSGYISGANVLTF. The CDR3 region has the DNA TGCAGCGGCTATATCTCTGGGGCCAACGTCCTGACTTTC.

The CDR3 is CASSLVRSSGANVLTF. The CDR3 DNA follows: TGTGCCAGCAGCTTAGTTCGGTCCTCTGGGGCCAACGTCCTGACTTTC. V gene TRBV7-2 combines with J gene TRBJ2-6; no clear D. Germline loops: CDR1 SGHTA, CDR2 FQGNSA. The length of the CDR3 is 16 residues. V dropped 1 base and J dropped 0 bases, with 7 bases sitting between them. Filled out from reference TRBV7-2 and TRBJ2-6, the complete variable domain reads GAGVSQSPSNKVTEKGKDVELRCDPISGHTALYWYRQSLGQGLEFLIYFQGNSAPDKSGLPSDRFSAERTGGSVSTLTIQRTQQEDSAVYLCASSLVRSSGANVLTFGAGSRLTVL.

This chain links TRBV7-8 with TRBJ1-4, with TRBD1 matching 9 bases. The CDR3 totals 16 residues. V lost 1 base to trimming and J lost 8 bases; unmatched junction nucleotides: 8. Germline values: CDR1 SGHVS, CDR2 FQNEAQ. CDR3 sequence: CASSLETGGRGEKLFF. The CDR3 DNA sequence: TGTGCCAGCAGCTTAGAGACAGGGGGTCGAGGAGAAAAACTGTTTTTT.

The chain links TRBV6-5 to TRBJ2-1; D possibly corresponds to TRBD1 (5 bases). Germline V lookup: CDR1 MNHEY, CDR2 SVGAGI. V shed 6 bases and J shed 6 bases, with 12 bases lying between them. This CDR3 region has 13 residues. CDR3 sequence reads: CASSPTETNEQFF. The CDR3 nucleotides read TGTGCCAGCAGCCCGACAGAGACCAATGAGCAGTTCTTC.

The J gene is TRBJ2-1, the V gene TRBV10-3; weak D call: TRBD1 (6 bases). V was shortened by 10 bases and J by 4 bases, with 11 bases between the two germline ends. Germline V lookup: CDR1 ENHRY, CDR2 SYGVKD. CDR3 length: 12 amino acids. CDR3 bases: TGTGCCACTCAGGGGATATACAATGAGCAGTTCTTC. Translating gives CATQGIYNEQFF.

This chain joins TRBV28 and TRBJ1-1; D perhaps matches TRBD1 (6 bases). Trimming cost V 2 bases and J 8 bases, with 6 bases left between them. The CDR3 is 11 amino acids. In germline, CDR1 is MDHEN, CDR2 SYDVKM. The CDR3, as DNA: TGTGCCAGCAGTTTACAGGGGGAAGCTTTCTTT. Translated, it gives CASSLQGEAFF.

V usage is TRBV7-2 and J usage is TRBJ2-3, with 8 bases fitting TRBD1. The germline CDR1 and CDR2 sequences are SGHTA and FQGNSA. V gave up 4 bases and J gave up 6 bases; unmatched junction bases: 6. The CDR3 length is 14 residues. CDR3 DNA: TGTGCCAGCAGCTCACAGGGGGGAGTGGATACGCAGTATTTT. Protein product: CASSSQGGVDTQYF.

J is TRBJ2-6 and V is TRBV2, with D unresolved. CDR1 and CDR2 from the germline V gene are SNHLY and FYNNEI. CDR3 length: 15 residues. With 5 bases removed from V and 0 bases from J, the gap between germline ends came to 8 bases. Here the CDR3 reads CASSTTFSGANVLTF. In DNA, the CDR3 is TGTGCCAGCAGTACAACATTCTCTGGGGCCAACGTCCTGACTTTC.